This T cell receptor (beta chain) was profiled in a study of T cell changes during pregnancy in multiple sclerosis. Assay: immunoSEQ multiplex PCR; the TCRdb copy retains only in-frame clones and omits some. The sample includes tens of thousands of clones, roughly 96% of them seen just once. This TCR was sampled from a female donor with multiple sclerosis, enrolled in a pregnancy study. Material: CD8+ T cells from peripheral blood mononuclear cells, obtained after pregnancy.

CDR3 DNA: TGTGCCAGCATACCTCTACCCGGGACAGCAGGTCAGCCCCAGCATTTT. Residues: CASIPLPGTAGQPQHF. V and J are TRBV28 and TRBJ1-5; TRBD1 agrees at 7 bases. The V segment lost 7 bases and the J segment 6 bases; nucleotides outside the gene matches: 15. Germline V gene lookup returns CDR1 MDHEN and CDR2 SYDVKM. The CDR3 is 16 amino acids.